The source of this T cell receptor beta chain is a study of T cells in Graves' hyperthyroidism and ophthalmopathy. RNA transcripts served as the template for amplifying TCR beta CDR3 regions. First-round RT-PCR with HTBI primers amplified the TCR CDR3 region. One entry per CDR3 protein, called by TCRdb with MiXCR from the multiplex PCR reads. The data contain under 650,000 distinct CDR3 sequences, 15% to 20% of them singletons. V trimming: 6 bases; J trimming: 5 bases; junction bases outside the gene matches: 5. This CDR3 region has 15 residues. This clonotype has a count of ten or more. Antigen: not known. Across 18 months, stable Graves' hyperthyroidism was marked by no progression to ophthalmopathy. Out of over 7.5 ml of fresh peripheral blood came the PBMCs. The study's findings and limits: Clonotypes that were expanded in thyroid above 0.001 mostly appeared in blood too.

The chain recombines TRBV12-3 or TRBV12-4 with TRBJ2-5; 14 bases fit TRBD2. This TCR derives from a woman in her 30s with Graves' hyperthyroidism. Specimen: blood. CDR3 amino acids: CASSTRTSGRETQYF. CDR3 DNA: TGTGCCAGCAGCACGAGGACTAGCGGGAGGGAGACCCAGTACTTC.